These T cell receptor beta chains were read from a single sample in a study of blood T cell repertoires in COVID-19. The protocol was immunoSEQ multiplex PCR, while the TCRdb copy is restricted to in-frame clones and leaves out a portion. The top ten hold roughly 1% of the sample, which has about 32,000 clones, about 90% seen once. The sequencing sample was made of peripheral blood. The source of these receptors is an older man with active or convalescent COVID-19. CDR3s include the opening cysteine and the closing phenylalanine or tryptophan. The D gene is left open where the match is weak. Expanded clones get a size class; other rows say once, few or many, or leave the size out.

>TRBV5-6|NA|15|NA|TRBJ1-5
CASSFSGAANQPQHF
TGTGCCAGCAGCTTCTCAGGGGCCGCGAACCAGCCCCAGCATTTT
>TRBV19|NA|14|NA|TRBJ2-5
CASSIPAELETQYF
TGTGCCAGTAGTATCCCTGCCGAGCTGGAGACCCAGTACTTC
>TRBV7-8|NA|15|NA|TRBJ2-2
CASSLVYSRGGELFF
TGTGCCAGCAGCTTAGTTTACTCGCGCGGCGGGGAGCTGTTTTTT
>TRBV28|once|16|TRBD1|TRBJ1-3
CASSPGQGTPGNTIYF
TGTGCCAGCAGTCCGGGACAGGGGACCCCTGGAAACACCATATATTTT
>TRBV5-1|NA|15|NA|TRBJ2-2
CASSLLGQNTGELFF
TGCGCCAGCAGCTTGCTGGGCCAGAACACCGGGGAGCTGTTTTTT
>TRBV7-2|NA|12|NA|TRBJ2-7
CASSLVRDRPYF
TGTGCCAGCAGCTTAGTCCGAGACAGGCCGTACTTC
>TRBV7-9|NA|13|TRBD1|TRBJ1-2
CASSLGGDSGYTF
TGTGCCAGCAGCTTAGGAGGGGACAGTGGCTACACCTTC
>TRBV5-1|NA|14|NA|TRBJ1-5
CASSFGGNNQPQHF
TGCGCCAGCAGCTTCGGAGGTAACAATCAGCCCCAGCATTTT
>TRBV4-3|NA|14|NA|TRBJ1-2
CASSQDGLAYGYTF
TGCGCCAGCAGCCAAGATGGGCTAGCCTATGGCTACACCTTC
>TRBV6-5|once|13|NA|TRBJ2-7
CASKGGPPYEQYF
TGTGCCAGCAAAGGGGGTCCCCCCTACGAGCAGTACTTC
>TRBV30|NA|15|NA|TRBJ1-1
CAWSMGKGMNTEAFF
TGTGCCTGGAGTATGGGCAAGGGGATGAACACTGAAGCTTTCTTT
>TRBV28|NA|15|NA|TRBJ2-3
CASSFSGAGTDTQYF
TGTGCCAGCAGTTTCTCGGGAGCGGGCACAGATACGCAGTATTTT
>TRBV28|NA|14|TRBD1|TRBJ1-1
CASRPTGKGTEAFF
TGTGCCAGCAGACCGACAGGGAAGGGCACTGAAGCTTTCTTT
>TRBV28|NA|17|TRBD1|TRBJ1-2
CASSSRGQGLSGYGYTF
TGTGCCAGCAGTTCGCGGGGACAGGGATTGTCGGGCTATGGCTACACCTTC
>TRBV5-1|NA|13|TRBD1|TRBJ2-7
CASSTGQGYEQYF
TGCGCCAGCAGCACGGGACAGGGTTACGAGCAGTACTTC
>TRBV19|NA|15|NA|TRBJ1-6
CASSIGSAYNSPLHF
TGTGCCAGTAGTATTGGGAGTGCCTATAATTCACCCCTCCACTTT
>TRBV6-6|few|13|TRBD1|TRBJ1-4
CASSSRQGEKLFF
TGTGCCAGCAGTTCCCGACAGGGGGAAAAACTGTTTTTT
>TRBV6-1|once|14|NA|TRBJ1-2
CASSEGAVYYGYTF
TGTGCCAGCAGTGAAGGGGCAGTCTACTATGGCTACACCTTC
>TRBV2|NA|14|TRBD2|TRBJ2-7
CASSLAGGPYEQYF
TGTGCCAGCAGTTTAGCGGGGGGGCCGTACGAGCAGTACTTC
>TRBV7-2|NA|13|TRBD1|TRBJ2-1
CASSLGQGIEQFF
TGTGCCAGCAGCTTGGGACAGGGGATTGAGCAGTTCTTC
>TRBV10-3|NA|16|TRBD2|TRBJ2-3
CAISESPSGGIDTQYF
TGTGCCATCAGTGAGTCACCTAGCGGGGGGATCGATACGCAGTATTTT
>TRBV27|NA|16|NA|TRBJ1-6
CASSRGGLGYNSPLHF
TGTGCCAGCTCTAGAGGGGGACTAGGATATAATTCACCCCTCCACTTT
>TRBV6-5|NA|15|TRBD2|TRBJ2-1
CASSLGLAGGREQFF
TGTGCCAGCAGTCTGGGACTAGCGGGGGGGCGTGAGCAGTTCTTC
>TRBV5-1|NA|13|NA|TRBJ1-1
CASSPDMNTEAFF
TGCGCCAGCAGCCCGGACATGAACACTGAAGCTTTCTTT
>TRBV7-8|NA|15|NA|TRBJ1-2
CASSFSRLRTDKFTF
TGTGCCAGCAGCTTTTCACGTCTCCGGACAGACAAATTCACCTTC
>TRBV6-4|NA|14|TRBD1|TRBJ1-5
CASSAQGGNQPQHF
TGTGCCAGCAGTGCACAGGGGGGCAATCAGCCCCAGCATTTT
>TRBV2|NA|15|TRBD2|TRBJ2-7
CASSDAGGGLYEQYF
TGTGCCAGCAGTGATGCGGGGGGCGGCCTCTACGAGCAGTACTTC
>TRBV5-1|NA|15|TRBD1|TRBJ2-2
CASSLDRANTGELFF
TGCGCCAGCAGCTTAGACAGGGCAAACACCGGGGAGCTGTTTTTT
>TRBV10-3|NA|15|TRBD1|TRBJ1-5
CATADRGQKGQPQHF
TGTGCCACCGCTGACAGGGGGCAGAAGGGTCAGCCCCAGCATTTT
>TRBV5-5|once|12|NA|TRBJ1-5
CASSRDLGSQHF
TGTGCCAGCAGTCGAGACTTAGGCTCCCAGCATTTT
>TRBV28|NA|14|TRBD1|TRBJ2-7
CASSSGTGSYEQYF
TGTGCCAGCAGTTCCGGGACAGGTTCCTACGAGCAGTACTTC
>TRBV7-3|NA|13|NA|TRBJ1-1
CASSLGQNTEAFF
TGTGCCAGCAGCTTGGGACAGAACACTGAAGCTTTCTTT
>TRBV9|NA|16|TRBD2|TRBJ2-3
CASSVVTSGNSDTQYF
TGTGCCAGCAGCGTAGTAACTAGCGGGAACTCAGATACGCAGTATTTT
>TRBV19|NA|16|TRBD2|TRBJ2-2
CASRRVAGGNTGELFF
TGTGCCAGTAGGCGAGTAGCGGGGGGAAACACCGGGGAGCTGTTTTTT
>TRBV5-8|NA|13|NA|TRBJ2-3
CASRETGTDTQYF
TGTGCCAGCAGGGAGACAGGCACAGATACGCAGTATTTT
>TRBV18|few|15|TRBD2|TRBJ2-1
CASSPPPGRVNEQFF
TGTGCCAGCTCACCACCACCCGGGAGGGTTAATGAGCAGTTCTTC
>TRBV28|NA|13|NA|TRBJ1-5
CATHRNSNQPQHF
TGTGCCACCCACAGGAATAGCAATCAGCCCCAGCATTTT
>TRBV5-1|NA|15|TRBD2|TRBJ2-1
CASSLGTSPNNEQFF
TGCGCCAGCAGCCTAGGGACTAGCCCAAACAATGAGCAGTTCTTC
>TRBV7-9|NA|13|TRBD1|TRBJ1-2
CASSARGLYGYTF
TGTGCCAGCAGCGCGAGGGGGCTCTATGGCTACACCTTC
>TRBV5-1|NA|16|NA|TRBJ2-3
CASSSMVAESTDTQYF
TGCGCCAGCAGCTCGATGGTGGCGGAGAGCACAGATACGCAGTATTTT
>TRBV4-2|NA|16|NA|TRBJ1-5
CASSHSRGASNQPQHF
TGTGCCAGCAGCCACTCCCGTGGGGCTAGCAATCAGCCCCAGCATTTT
>TRBV13|NA|15|NA|TRBJ1-4
CASSSKLVEREKLFF
TGTGCCAGCAGCTCTAAACTGGTAGAGAGGGAAAAACTGTTTTTT
>TRBV2|NA|15|NA|TRBJ2-1
CASSDSGGRNNEQFF
TGTGCCAGCAGTGACTCCGGGGGAAGAAACAATGAGCAGTTCTTC
>TRBV27|NA|16|NA|TRBJ1-1
CASSSRGGGMNTEAFF
TGTGCCAGCAGTTCCCGGGGTGGGGGGATGAACACTGAAGCTTTCTTT
>TRBV5-8|NA|14|TRBD1|TRBJ1-2
CASSFGDRGYGYTF
TGTGCCAGCAGCTTTGGTGACAGGGGCTATGGCTACACCTTC
>TRBV2|few|16|TRBD1|TRBJ2-6
CASTRTGVSGANVLTF
TGTGCCAGCACCCGGACAGGGGTCTCTGGGGCCAACGTCCTGACTTTC
>TRBV6-2/TRBV6-3|NA|15|NA|TRBJ2-7
CASSYSRRAMGEQYF
TGTGCCAGCAGTTACTCGAGGAGGGCAATGGGCGAGCAGTACTTC
>TRBV5-8|NA|14|NA|TRBJ2-5
CASSLGLGQETQYF
TGTGCCAGCAGCTTGGGACTAGGTCAAGAGACCCAGTACTTC
>TRBV19|NA|16|TRBD2|TRBJ2-3
CASRSLGTSGTDTQYF
TGTGCCAGTAGGAGCCTTGGGACTAGCGGGACAGATACGCAGTATTTT
>TRBV5-1|NA|13|TRBD1|TRBJ1-2
CASSLEGAGGYTF
TGCGCCAGCAGCTTGGAGGGGGCTGGAGGCTACACCTTC
>TRBV2|NA|15|TRBD1|TRBJ2-7
CASSEGDRGLYEQYF
TGTGCCAGCAGTGAAGGGGACAGGGGGCTCTACGAGCAGTACTTC
>TRBV14|NA|16|TRBD1|TRBJ2-1
CASSQDRRPGQGEQFF
TGTGCCAGCAGCCAAGATAGACGGCCAGGACAGGGTGAGCAGTTCTTC
>TRBV28|NA|14|NA|TRBJ1-1
CASSLGQGRGGAFF
TGTGCCAGCAGTTTAGGGCAGGGGAGGGGTGGAGCTTTCTTT
>TRBV27|NA|17|TRBD1|TRBJ2-6
CASSIRDRYSGANVLTF
TGTGCCAGCAGTATCCGGGACAGGTACTCTGGGGCCAACGTCCTGACTTTC